This T cell receptor (beta chain) is from a study of brain T cells in children with intractable seizures. The study, taken as a whole, reports: Clones missing pre-surgery may reflect undersampling of that blood sample.

As to this clone: Its antigen is as yet unknown.

The sequenced cases were selected for having the highest brain T cell transcript signatures. V trimming: 4 bases; J trimming: 2 bases; junction bases outside the gene matches: 12. Germline CDR1 SQVTM, CDR2 ANQGSEA. The CDR3 consists of 16 residues. Method: immunoSEQ multiplex PCR; TCRdb's copy keeps in-frame clones and lacks some. The sample consists of 70,000 to 85,000 clones, around 91% of them appearing once. The sample in question was peripheral blood, obtained at surgery. The chain has TRBV29-1 and TRBJ2-5; TRBD2 matches 8 bases. The clonotype was recovered from a girl aged 2 to 9 with Rasmussen encephalitis and intractable seizures. The CDR3, as DNA: TGCAGCGTTGGAATGACGAGCGGGGGACCTCAAGAGACCCAGTACTTC. This translates into CSVGMTSGGPQETQYF.